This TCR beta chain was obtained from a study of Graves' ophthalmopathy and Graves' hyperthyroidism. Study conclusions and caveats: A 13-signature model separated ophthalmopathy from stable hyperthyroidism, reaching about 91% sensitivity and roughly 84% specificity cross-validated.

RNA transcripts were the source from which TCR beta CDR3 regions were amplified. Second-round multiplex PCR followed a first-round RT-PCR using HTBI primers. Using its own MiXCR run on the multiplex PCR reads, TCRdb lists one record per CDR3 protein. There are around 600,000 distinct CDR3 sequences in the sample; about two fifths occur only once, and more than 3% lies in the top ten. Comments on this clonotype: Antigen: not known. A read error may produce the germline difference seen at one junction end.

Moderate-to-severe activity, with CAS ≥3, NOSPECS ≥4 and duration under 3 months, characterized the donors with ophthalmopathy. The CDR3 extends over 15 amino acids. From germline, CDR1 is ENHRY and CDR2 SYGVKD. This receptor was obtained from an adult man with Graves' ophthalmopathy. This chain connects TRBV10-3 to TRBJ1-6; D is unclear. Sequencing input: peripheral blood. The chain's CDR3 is CASSYTPREPRPLHF. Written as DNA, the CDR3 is TGTGCCAGCAGTTATACCCCCCGGGAGCCGAGGCCCCTCCACTTT.